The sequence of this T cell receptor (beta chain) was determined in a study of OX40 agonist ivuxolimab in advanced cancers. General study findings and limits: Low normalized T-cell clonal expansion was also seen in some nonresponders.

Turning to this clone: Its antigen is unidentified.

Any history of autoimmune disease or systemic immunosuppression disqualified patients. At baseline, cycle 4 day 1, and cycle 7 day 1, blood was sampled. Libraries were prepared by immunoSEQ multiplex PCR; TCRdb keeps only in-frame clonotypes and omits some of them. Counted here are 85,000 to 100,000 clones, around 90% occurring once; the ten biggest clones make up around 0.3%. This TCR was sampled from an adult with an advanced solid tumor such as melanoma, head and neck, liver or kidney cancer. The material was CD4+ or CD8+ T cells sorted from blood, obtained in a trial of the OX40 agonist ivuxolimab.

Here the CDR3 reads CASSLDRADEQYF. Here the CDR3 DNA reads TGTGCCAGCAGCTTGGACAGGGCTGATGAGCAGTACTTC. The V call is TRBV4-2, the J call TRBJ2-7; 8 bases map to TRBD1. CDR3 length: 13 amino acids. The germline CDR1 and CDR2 sequences are LGHNA and YNFKEQ. With V trimmed by 5 bases and J by 7 bases, 7 bases remained unmatched.